This T cell receptor (beta chain) was retrieved from a study of T-cell reconstitution after alpha-beta-depleted transplantation in children. The J segment lost 0 bases and the V segment lost 7 bases, leaving 10 bases of the junction unmatched. The CDR3 is made up of 16 amino acids. Preparation of the TCRbeta library involved a method that used unique molecular identifiers. One entry per CDR3 protein results from TCRdb running MiXCR on the PCR reads. In the table there are about 980,000 distinct CDR3 sequences, about 29% of which are singletons. The V call is TRBV12-3 or TRBV12-4, the J call TRBJ1-1, with 8 nucleotides matching TRBD1. The TCR comes from a boy in the first two years of life who had a stem cell transplant for SCID, so the T cells may come from the graft donor. The sequences come from PBMCs, mostly from graft donor cells, collected 360 days after TCRalphabeta/CD19-depleted stem cell transplant. The CDR3, as DNA: TGTGCCAGCATCCTGGACAGGGCCCTTCTGAACACTGAAGCTTTCTTT. Protein: CASILDRALLNTEAFF.